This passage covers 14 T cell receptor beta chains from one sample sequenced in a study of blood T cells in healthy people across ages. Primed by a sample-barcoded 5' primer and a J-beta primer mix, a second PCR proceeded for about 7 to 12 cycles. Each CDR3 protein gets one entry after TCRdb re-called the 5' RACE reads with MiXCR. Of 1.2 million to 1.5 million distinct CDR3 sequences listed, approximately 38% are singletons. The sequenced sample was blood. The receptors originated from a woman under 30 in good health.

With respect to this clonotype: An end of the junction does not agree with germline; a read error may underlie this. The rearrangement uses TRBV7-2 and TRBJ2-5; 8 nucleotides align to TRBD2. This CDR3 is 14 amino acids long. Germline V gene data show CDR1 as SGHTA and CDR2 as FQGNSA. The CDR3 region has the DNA TGTGCCAGCAGCCGTGGACTAGCCCAAGAGACCCATTACTTC. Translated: CASSRGLAQETHYF.

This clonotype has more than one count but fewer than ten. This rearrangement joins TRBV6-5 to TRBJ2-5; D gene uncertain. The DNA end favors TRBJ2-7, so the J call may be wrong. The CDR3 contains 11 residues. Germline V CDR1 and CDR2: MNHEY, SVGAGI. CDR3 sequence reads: CASRDITEQYF. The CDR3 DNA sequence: TGTGCCAGCAGAGACATTACCGAGCAGTACTTC.

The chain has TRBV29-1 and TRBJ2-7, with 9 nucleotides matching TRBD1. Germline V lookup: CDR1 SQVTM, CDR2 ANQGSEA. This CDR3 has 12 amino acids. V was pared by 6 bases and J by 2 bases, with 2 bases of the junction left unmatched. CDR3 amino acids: CSVNRGPYEQYF. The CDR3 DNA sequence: TGCAGCGTCAACAGGGGGCCCTACGAGCAGTACTTC.

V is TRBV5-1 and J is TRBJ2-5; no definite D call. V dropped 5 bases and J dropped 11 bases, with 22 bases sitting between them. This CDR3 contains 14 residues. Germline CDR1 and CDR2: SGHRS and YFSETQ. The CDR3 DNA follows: TGCGCCAGCAGTCCAGGCAGCATTAACAATGAGCAGTACTTC. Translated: CASSPGSINNEQYF.

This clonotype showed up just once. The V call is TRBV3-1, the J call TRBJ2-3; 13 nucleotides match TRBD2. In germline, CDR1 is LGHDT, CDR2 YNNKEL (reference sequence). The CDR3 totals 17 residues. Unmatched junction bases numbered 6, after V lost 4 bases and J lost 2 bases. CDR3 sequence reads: CASSPGTSGAHTDTQYF. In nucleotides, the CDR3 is TGTGCCAGCAGCCCAGGGACTAGCGGGGCTCACACAGATACGCAGTATTTT.

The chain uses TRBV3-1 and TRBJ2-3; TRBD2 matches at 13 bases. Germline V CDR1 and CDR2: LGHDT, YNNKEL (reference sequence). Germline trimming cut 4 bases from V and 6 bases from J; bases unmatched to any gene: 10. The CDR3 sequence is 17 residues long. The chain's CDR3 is CASSRHTSGGDTDTQYF. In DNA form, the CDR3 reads TGTGCCAGCAGCCGACATACTAGCGGGGGGGACACTGATACGCAGTATTTT.

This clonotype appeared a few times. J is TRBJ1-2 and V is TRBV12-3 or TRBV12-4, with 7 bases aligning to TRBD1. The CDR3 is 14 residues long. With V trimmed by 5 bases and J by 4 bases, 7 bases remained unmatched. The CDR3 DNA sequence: TGTGCCAGCAGTCTACAGGGGAGGAGCTATGGCTACACCTTC. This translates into CASSLQGRSYGYTF.

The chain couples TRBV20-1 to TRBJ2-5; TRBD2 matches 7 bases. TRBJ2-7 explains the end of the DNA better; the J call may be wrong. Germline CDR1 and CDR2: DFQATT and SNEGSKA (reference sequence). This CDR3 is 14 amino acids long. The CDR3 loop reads CSAGSLAVLYEQYF. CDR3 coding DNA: TGCAGTGCTGGCTCGCTAGCGGTGCTCTACGAGCAGTACTTC.

The CDR3 here is CASSFYDEAFF. As DNA, the CDR3 is TGTGCCAGCAGTTTTTACGATGAAGCTTTCTTT. The chain joins TRBV13 to TRBJ1-1, with unresolved D. The CDR3 loop spans 11 amino acids. V was trimmed by 6 bases and J by 7 bases, leaving 9 bases between them. CDR1 PRHDT and CDR2 FYEKMQ come from the germline V gene (reference sequence).

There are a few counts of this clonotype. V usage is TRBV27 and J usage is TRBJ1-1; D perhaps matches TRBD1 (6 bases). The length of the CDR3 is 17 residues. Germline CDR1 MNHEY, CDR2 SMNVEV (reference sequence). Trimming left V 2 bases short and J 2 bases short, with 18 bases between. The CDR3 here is CASSLKNRDKINTEAFF. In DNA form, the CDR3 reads TGTGCCAGCAGTTTAAAGAACCGGGACAAGATTAACACTGAAGCTTTCTTT.

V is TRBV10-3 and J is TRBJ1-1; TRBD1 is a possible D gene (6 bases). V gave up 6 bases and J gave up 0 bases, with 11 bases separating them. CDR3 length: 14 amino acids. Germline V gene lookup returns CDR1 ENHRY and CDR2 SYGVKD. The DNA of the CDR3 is TGTGCCATCAGACGGACAGCCATGAACACTGAAGCTTTCTTT. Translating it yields CAIRRTAMNTEAFF.

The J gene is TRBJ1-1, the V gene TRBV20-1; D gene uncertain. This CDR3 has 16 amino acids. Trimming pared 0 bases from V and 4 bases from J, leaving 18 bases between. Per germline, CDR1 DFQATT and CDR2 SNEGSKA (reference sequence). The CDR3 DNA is TGCAGTGCTAGAGATGACCGGGGAACTCGGGGCACTGAAGCTTTCTTT. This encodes CSARDDRGTRGTEAFF.

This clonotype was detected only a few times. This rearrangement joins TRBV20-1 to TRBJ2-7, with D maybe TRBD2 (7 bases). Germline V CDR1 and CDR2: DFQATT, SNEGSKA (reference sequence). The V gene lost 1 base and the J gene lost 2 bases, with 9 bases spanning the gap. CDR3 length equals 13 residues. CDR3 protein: CSARAGGPYEQYF. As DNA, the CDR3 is TGCAGTGCTAGAGCGGGGGGCCCCTACGAGCAGTACTTC.

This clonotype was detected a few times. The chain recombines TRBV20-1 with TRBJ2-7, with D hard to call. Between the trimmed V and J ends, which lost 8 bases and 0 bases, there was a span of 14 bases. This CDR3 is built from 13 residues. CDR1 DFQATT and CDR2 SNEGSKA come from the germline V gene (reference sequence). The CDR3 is CSWVGSSSYEQYF. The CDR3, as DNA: TGCAGTTGGGTCGGATCCAGCTCCTACGAGCAGTACTTC.